This entry concerns a single T cell receptor beta chain. V trimming: 0 bases; J trimming: 5 bases; junction bases outside the gene matches: 7. CDR1 and CDR2 from the germline V gene are SGHRS and YFSETQ. The CDR3 contains 15 residues. This entry is derived from a study of blood T cell repertoires in COVID-19. Sequenced by immunoSEQ multiplex PCR; TCRdb stores in-frame clones only, minus some. The top ten hold around 5.7% of the sample, which has hundreds of thousands of clones, around 84% seen once. Source material: peripheral blood. The sequence was collected from a man aged 80 or over with acute or convalescent COVID-19. The V gene is TRBV5-1, the J gene TRBJ2-5; TRBD1 agrees at 7 bases. In DNA form, the CDR3 reads TGCGCCAGCAGCTTGGCCGGGACAGTCGGGGAGACCCAGTACTTC. It encodes CASSLAGTVGETQYF.